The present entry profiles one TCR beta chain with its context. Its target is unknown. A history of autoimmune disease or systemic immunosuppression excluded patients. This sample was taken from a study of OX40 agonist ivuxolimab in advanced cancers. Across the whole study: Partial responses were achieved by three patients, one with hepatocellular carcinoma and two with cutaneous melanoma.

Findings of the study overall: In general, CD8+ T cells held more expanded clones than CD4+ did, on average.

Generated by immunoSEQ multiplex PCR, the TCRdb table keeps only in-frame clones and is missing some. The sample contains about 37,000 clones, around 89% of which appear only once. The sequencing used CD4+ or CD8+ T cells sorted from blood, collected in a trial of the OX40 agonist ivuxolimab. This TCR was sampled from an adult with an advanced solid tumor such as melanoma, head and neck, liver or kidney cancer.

In DNA form, the CDR3 reads TGTGCCAGCAGCTCGACAGGGTTTAATGAAAAACTGTTTTTT. Encoded protein: CASSSTGFNEKLFF. The chain couples TRBV7-8 to TRBJ1-4; 7 bases match TRBD1. The CDR3 totals 14 residues. Germline V CDR1 and CDR2: SGHVS, FQNEAQ. V lost 4 bases and J lost 4; bases outside the gene matches: 3. Together with reference TRBV7-8 and TRBJ1-4, the CDR3 gives the full variable domain: GAGVSQSPRYKVAKRGQDVALRCDPISGHVSLFWYQQALGQGPEFLTYFQNEAQLDKSGLPSDRFFAERPEGSVSTLKIQRTQQEDSAVYLCASSSTGFNEKLFFGSGTQLSVL.